This is a list of T cell receptor beta chains from one sample in a study of T cell responses to AZD1222 COVID-19 vaccine. This table comes from immunoSEQ multiplex PCR, and its TCRdb copy is limited to in-frame clones, with some not included. Here the sample spans about 120,000 clones, approximately 87% being singletons. The starting material was peripheral blood, obtained on day 0 of AZD1222 vaccination. The source is an adult in good health. Both conserved end residues are part of each CDR3. Size tells how often a clone was seen (once, few, many) or the class of an expanded clone, and some rows leave it out.

CASSTTTRRPTGELFF	TRBV18	NA	TRBJ2-2
CASSPGTSGLYEQYF	TRBV9	NA	TRBJ2-7
CASSIRLAGELGQDTQYF	TRBV19	NA	TRBJ2-3
CASTGTLGKTQYF	TRBV6-5	NA	TRBJ2-5
CASSFTRNEQFF	TRBV6-5	once	TRBJ2-1
CAWIWGRGTEAFF	TRBV30	NA	TRBJ1-1
CASSESQGRVISTDTQYF	TRBV10-1	NA	TRBJ2-3
CASSPSHSGRGSSTDTQYF	TRBV7-2	NA	TRBJ2-3
CASSLDRGGSPLHF	TRBV6-1	NA	TRBJ1-6
CASSSHGAMTYEQYF	TRBV7-8	once	TRBJ2-7
CASSTGGDSPLHF	TRBV12-3/TRBV12-4	NA	TRBJ1-6
CASSQIGGSNEQFF	TRBV3-1/TRBV3-2	NA	TRBJ2-1
CASSSSIPLSGYEQYF	TRBV6-5	NA	TRBJ2-7
CASRRDHTQMQFF	TRBV12-3/TRBV12-4	NA	TRBJ2-1
CASSLDRGSNQPQHF	TRBV5-1	few	TRBJ1-5
CASSLGQVNEKLFF	TRBV2	once	TRBJ1-4
CASSPGDLISGANVLTF	TRBV6-4	NA	TRBJ2-6
CSVVTSIRGTGTGELFF	TRBV29-1	NA	TRBJ2-2
CASSPGWDRSYEQYF	TRBV18	NA	TRBJ2-7
CASSLSGEKLFF	TRBV12-3/TRBV12-4	NA	TRBJ1-4
CASSLQGMNTEAFF	TRBV5-1	NA	TRBJ1-1
CASSFRGVVGELFF	TRBV5-1	few	TRBJ2-2
CASSLADRNTEAFF	TRBV5-4	few	TRBJ1-1
CASSVANNYGYTF	TRBV9	few	TRBJ1-2
CASSPARWDEQFF	TRBV11-3	NA	TRBJ2-1
CASTIQGKRDEFF	TRBV5-6	NA	TRBJ2-1
CASSPGFGRPGEQYF	TRBV18	NA	TRBJ2-7
CASSPDPGRDEQYF	TRBV18	NA	TRBJ2-7
CASSKDCREQFF	TRBV21-1	once	TRBJ2-1
CATTPGVSGSSDTQYF	TRBV24-1	NA	TRBJ2-3
CASSLGGASGTGELFF	TRBV5-4	NA	TRBJ2-2
CASSSNRGEQGEKLFF	TRBV7-9	NA	TRBJ1-4
CASSLAVGQTGELFF	TRBV5-1	NA	TRBJ2-2
CASSSPSGKHQETQYF	TRBV27	NA	TRBJ2-5
CASSLRTSGSSYNEQFF	TRBV3-1/TRBV3-2	NA	TRBJ2-1
CASSLTSTGGSEKLFF	TRBV28	NA	TRBJ1-4
CASTEGTGGTDTQYF	TRBV5-1	NA	TRBJ2-3
CASSPPGRGANYGYTF	TRBV18	NA	TRBJ1-2
CASSQPVATNEKLFF	TRBV7-9	NA	TRBJ1-4
CASRRLAGGRGELFF	TRBV11-2	NA	TRBJ2-2
CASSSGQVKSNEQFF	TRBV5-1	NA	TRBJ2-1
CATRAFSTDTQYF	TRBV15	NA	TRBJ2-3
CASSEDSNYGYTF	TRBV6-1	NA	TRBJ1-2
CASLYMRGYTF	TRBV28	few	TRBJ1-2
CASGSGGRGTGELFF	TRBV12-5	NA	TRBJ2-2